This T cell receptor (beta chain) was found in a study of T-cell memory formation after mild COVID-19. Study in general: Clustering of TCRs was largely donor specific. Study-wide points: The appearance of some responding clones in pre-infection memory suggested that cross-reactive memory joined.

The CDR3 is 13 residues long. V lost 2 bases and J lost 8, with 11 bases in between. Germline V lookup: CDR1 SGHRS, CDR2 YFSETQ. A remark on this clonotype: What it binds is unknown.

Constant-segment primers served in 5'RACE that generated TCR alpha and TCR beta cDNA libraries bearing sample barcodes and UMIs. MiXCR, applied by TCRdb to the 5' RACE reads, yields one record per CDR3 protein. The table has 300,000 to 400,000 distinct CDR3 sequences, under 15% seen once. The sequence came from a man in his late teens or twenties who had mild COVID-19 (a few samples of this study predate the infection). Cell type and time point are not known. Sequencing was done on a sample of PBMCs or a T cell subset sorted from them (not recorded which). V usage is TRBV5-1 and J usage is TRBJ1-3, with D unclear. The CDR3 DNA reads as TGCGCCAGCAGCTTCGAAGGAGAGGACACCATATATTTT. This codes for CASSFEGEDTIYF.